This TCR beta chain originates from a study of CD8 T cells in ankylosing spondylitis. This clonotype has more than one count but fewer than ten. The antigen is undetermined. Germline V gives CDR1 SEHNR, CDR2 FQNEAQ (reference sequence). The V end was cut by 6 bases, the J end by 3 bases, with 14 bases between. CDR3 length equals 15 residues. Findings and limits, study-wide: Peripheral blood held disease-linked clones only at relatively low frequency, and these were CD8+. The authors reported significant enrichment of disease-linked clones in matched ankylosing spondylitis synovial fluid. The study identified a TCR beta motif of seven or eight highly homologous variants that appeared characteristic of ankylosing spondylitis blood.

Scientists made TCR beta libraries using quantitative 5'-RACE with molecular barcodes. One entry per CDR3 protein, called by TCRdb with MiXCR from the 5' RACE reads. The sample carries hundreds of thousands of distinct CDR3 sequences, more than 15% recorded once. The clonotype originates from a male donor with ankylosing spondylitis. The sample comprised blood, either unsorted or a sorted T cell fraction (not recorded which). The gene calls are TRBV7-9 and TRBJ1-4; D not certain. CDR3 nucleotides: TGTGCCAGCAGTATTGAGAGGGCGGCTAATGAAAAACTGTTTTTT. Its protein product is CASSIERAANEKLFF.